The rows below give T cell receptor beta chains drawn from one sample of a study of blood T cell repertoires in COVID-19. Assay: immunoSEQ multiplex PCR; the TCRdb copy retains only in-frame clones and omits some. The data hold a few hundred thousand clones, with less than 90% observed a single time. Sequenced sample: peripheral blood. The receptors derive from a man between 60 and 70 years old with acute or convalescent COVID-19. Both conserved end residues are part of each CDR3. The D gene is left open where the match is weak. Some rows mark clone size as missing; the rest say once, few, many or name a class of expanded clone.

>TRBD1|few|TRBJ2-1|TRBV9
CASSVEGQGYEQFF
TGTGCCAGCAGCGTAGAGGGACAGGGCTATGAGCAGTTCTTC
>TRBD1|.|TRBJ1-2|TRBV6-6
CASSPGTGTNYGYTF
TGTGCCAGCAGTCCAGGGACAGGAACTAACTATGGCTACACCTTC
>TRBD1|.|TRBJ1-2|TRBV6-5
CASRSWDRVDYGYTF
TGTGCCAGCAGATCATGGGACAGGGTGGACTATGGCTACACCTTC
>TRBD1|.|TRBJ2-5|TRBV9
CASSVTGAPGRTQYF
TGTGCCAGCAGCGTAACAGGGGCCCCTGGTAGGACCCAGTACTTC
>.|.|TRBJ2-5|TRBV5-1
CASNPDGRQETQYF
TGCGCCAGCAACCCTGATGGGAGGCAAGAGACCCAGTACTTC
>.|.|TRBJ2-7|TRBV7-9
CASSLLYEQYF
TGTGCCAGCAGCCTACTCTACGAGCAGTACTTC
>TRBD2|.|TRBJ2-5|TRBV7-9
CASSLARLAGEETQYF
TGTGCCAGCAGCTTAGCGCGGCTAGCGGGAGAGGAGACCCAGTACTTC
>TRBD1|once|TRBJ2-2|TRBV24-1
CATPRQGDNTGELFF
TGTGCCACCCCGCGGCAGGGGGATAACACCGGGGAGCTGTTTTTT
>.|once|TRBJ2-1|TRBV29-1
CSVVGLQGTYNEQFF
TGCAGCGTTGTCGGATTACAGGGCACCTACAATGAGCAGTTCTTC
>TRBD1|few|TRBJ1-2|TRBV10-3
CAISWDSYGYTF
TGTGCCATCAGTTGGGACAGCTATGGCTACACCTTC
>.|.|TRBJ2-5|TRBV5-6
CASSFMGSPGGETQYF
TGTGCCAGCAGCTTTATGGGATCACCCGGCGGGGAGACCCAGTACTTC
>TRBD1|.|TRBJ1-2|TRBV7-9
CASSSLDRASLYGYTF
TGTGCCAGCAGCTCGCTAGACAGGGCATCACTCTATGGCTACACCTTC
>.|.|TRBJ1-2|TRBV19
CASSILTTATGGYTF
TGTGCCAGTAGTATCCTCACGACAGCCACCGGGGGCTACACCTTC
>TRBD1|.|TRBJ1-2|TRBV27
CASSPQGAGGYTF
TGTGCCAGCAGTCCCCAGGGGGCTGGTGGCTACACCTTC
>.|.|TRBJ1-1|TRBV5-1
CASSGATGNTEAFF
TGCGCCAGCAGCGGAGCGACGGGGAACACTGAAGCTTTCTTT
>TRBD2|once|TRBJ2-2|TRBV3-1/TRBV3-2
CASSRGLAGGTGELFF
TGTGCCAGCAGCCGGGGACTAGCGGGAGGCACCGGGGAGCTGTTTTTT
>TRBD2|.|TRBJ2-1|TRBV4-2
CASSQRTSGAYNEQFF
TGTGCCAGCAGCCAAAGGACTAGCGGGGCATACAATGAGCAGTTCTTC
>.|.|TRBJ1-3|TRBV2
CASSEEQVSGNTIYF
TGTGCCAGCAGTGAAGAACAGGTCTCTGGAAACACCATATATTTT
>TRBD1|few|TRBJ1-1|TRBV5-4
CASSFQGGTEAFF
TGTGCCAGCAGCTTCCAGGGGGGCACTGAAGCTTTCTTT
>.|.|TRBJ1-2|TRBV29-1
CSVERQGHGYGYTF
TGCAGCGTTGAGAGGCAGGGGCATGGCTATGGCTACACCTTC
>.|.|TRBJ2-3|TRBV5-1
CASSSRQGTDTQYF
TGCGCCAGCAGTTCCCGACAGGGCACAGATACGCAGTATTTT
>.|.|TRBJ1-2|TRBV6-5
CASSPRSGGGYTF
TGTGCCAGCAGTCCCCGGTCGGGTGGTGGCTACACCTTC
>TRBD2|few|TRBJ2-7|TRBV7-2
CASSLFSGGTYEQYF
TGTGCCAGCAGCTTGTTTAGCGGGGGAACCTACGAGCAGTACTTC
>TRBD1|.|TRBJ1-2|TRBV19
CASSMGQGNYGYTF
TGTGCCAGTAGTATGGGACAGGGAAACTATGGCTACACCTTC
>TRBD2|.|TRBJ2-7|TRBV19
CASSRRTSAYEQYF
TGTGCCAGTAGTCGCCGGACTAGCGCCTACGAGCAGTACTTC
>TRBD2|once|TRBJ2-1|TRBV7-9
CASRRGGTYNEQFF
TGTGCCAGCAGGCGGGGGGGAACGTACAATGAGCAGTTCTTC
>TRBD1|.|TRBJ1-2|TRBV5-6
CASSPGTDGYTF
TGTGCCAGCAGCCCCGGGACAGATGGCTACACCTTC
>.|.|TRBJ2-2|TRBV4-1
CASSHPVIGELFF
TGCGCCAGCAGCCACCCAGTGATCGGGGAGCTGTTTTTT
>.|.|TRBJ2-5|TRBV6-2/TRBV6-3
CASSYGERRVMTQYF
TGTGCCAGCAGTTACGGAGAACGCAGGGTAATGACCCAGTACTTC
>.|.|TRBJ2-2|TRBV11-3
CASSIAGLTANTGELFF
TGTGCCAGCAGCATAGCCGGATTGACAGCGAACACCGGGGAGCTGTTTTTT